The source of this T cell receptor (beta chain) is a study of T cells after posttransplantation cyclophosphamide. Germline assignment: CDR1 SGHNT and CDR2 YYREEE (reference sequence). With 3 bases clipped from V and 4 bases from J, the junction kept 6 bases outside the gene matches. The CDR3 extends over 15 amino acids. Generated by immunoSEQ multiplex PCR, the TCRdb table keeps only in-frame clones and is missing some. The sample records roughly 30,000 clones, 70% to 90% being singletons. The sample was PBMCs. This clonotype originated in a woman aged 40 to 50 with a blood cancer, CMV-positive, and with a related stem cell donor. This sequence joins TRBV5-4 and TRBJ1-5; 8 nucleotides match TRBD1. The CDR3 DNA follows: TGTGCCAGCAGCTCAGGGGGCGATAGGAATCAGCCCCAGCATTTT. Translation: CASSSGGDRNQPQHF.